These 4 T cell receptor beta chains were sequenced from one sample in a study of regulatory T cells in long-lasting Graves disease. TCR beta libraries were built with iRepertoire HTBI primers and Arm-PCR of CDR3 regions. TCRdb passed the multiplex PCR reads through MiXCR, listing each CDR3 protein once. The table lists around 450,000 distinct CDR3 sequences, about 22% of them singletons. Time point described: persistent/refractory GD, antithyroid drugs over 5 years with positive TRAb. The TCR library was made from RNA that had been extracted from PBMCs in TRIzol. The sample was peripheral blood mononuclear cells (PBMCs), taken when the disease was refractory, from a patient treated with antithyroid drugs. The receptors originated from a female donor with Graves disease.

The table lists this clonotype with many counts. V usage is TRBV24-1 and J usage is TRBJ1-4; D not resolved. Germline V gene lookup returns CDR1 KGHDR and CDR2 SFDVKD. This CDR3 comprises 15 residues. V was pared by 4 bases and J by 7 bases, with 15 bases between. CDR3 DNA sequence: TGTGCCACCAGTGACAGGACCGGCTCCGGTGAAAAACTGTTTTTT. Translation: CATSDRTGSGEKLFF.

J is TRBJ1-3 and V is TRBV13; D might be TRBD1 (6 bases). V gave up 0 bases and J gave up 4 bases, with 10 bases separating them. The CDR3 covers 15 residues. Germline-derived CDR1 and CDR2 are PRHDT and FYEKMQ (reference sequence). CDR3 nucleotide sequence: TGTGCCAGCAGCTTAGGAAGTCAGGGGGGAAACACCATATATTTT. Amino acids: CASSLGSQGGNTIYF.

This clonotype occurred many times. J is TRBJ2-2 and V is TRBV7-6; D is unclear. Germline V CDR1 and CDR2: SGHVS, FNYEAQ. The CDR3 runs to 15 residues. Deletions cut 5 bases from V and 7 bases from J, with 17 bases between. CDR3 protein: CASSPRPAGGGELFF. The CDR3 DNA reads TGTGCCAGCAGCCCCCGTCCCGCTGGTGGCGGGGAGCTGTTTTTT.

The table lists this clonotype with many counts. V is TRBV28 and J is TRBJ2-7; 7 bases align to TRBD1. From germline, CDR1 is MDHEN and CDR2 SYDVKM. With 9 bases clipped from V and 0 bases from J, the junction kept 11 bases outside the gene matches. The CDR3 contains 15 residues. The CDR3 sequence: CASQPPGQPSYEQYF. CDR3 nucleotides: TGTGCCAGTCAACCCCCGGGACAGCCCTCCTACGAGCAGTACTTC.